This T cell receptor (beta chain) was captured by sequencing in a study of T cells after somatic rescue of genetic block. The CDR3 has 15 amino acids. Trimming took 1 base from V and 10 from J, leaving 17 bases between them. CDR1 is MDHEN, CDR2 SYDVKM, per germline. Assay: immunoSEQ multiplex PCR; the TCRdb copy retains only in-frame clones and omits some. Of 80,000 to 90,000 clones listed, about 87% are singletons. Specimen: peripheral blood mononuclear cells (PBMCs). V is TRBV28 and J is TRBJ2-1; no reliable D call. The clonotype was recovered from a young woman. The CDR3 nucleotides read TGTGCCAGCAGTTTATTAGGGCAAAGCCTCAGGGAGCAGTTCTTC. Protein product: CASSLLGQSLREQFF.